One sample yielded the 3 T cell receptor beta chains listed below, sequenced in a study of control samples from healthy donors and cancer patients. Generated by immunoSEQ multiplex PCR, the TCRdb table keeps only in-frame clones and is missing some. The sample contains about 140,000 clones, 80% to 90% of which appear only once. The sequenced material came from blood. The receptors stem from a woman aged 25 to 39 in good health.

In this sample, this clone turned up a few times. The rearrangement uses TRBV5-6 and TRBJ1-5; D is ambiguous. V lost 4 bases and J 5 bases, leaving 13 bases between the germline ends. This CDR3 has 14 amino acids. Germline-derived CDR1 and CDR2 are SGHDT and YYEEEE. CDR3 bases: TGTGCCAGCAGCAATCGACGGGAAGATCAGCCCCAGCATTTT. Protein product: CASSNRREDQPQHF.

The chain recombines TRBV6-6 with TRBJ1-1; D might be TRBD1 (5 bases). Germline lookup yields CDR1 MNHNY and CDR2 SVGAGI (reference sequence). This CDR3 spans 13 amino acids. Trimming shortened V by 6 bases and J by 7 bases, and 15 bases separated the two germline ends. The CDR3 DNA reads TGTGCCAGCAGGCCTCCGGGGGGTAATGAAGCTTTCTTT. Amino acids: CASRPPGGNEAFF.

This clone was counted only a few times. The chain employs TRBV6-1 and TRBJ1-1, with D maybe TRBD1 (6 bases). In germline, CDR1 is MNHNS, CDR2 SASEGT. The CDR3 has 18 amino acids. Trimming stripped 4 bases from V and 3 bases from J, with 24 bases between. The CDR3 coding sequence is TGTGCCAGCAGTGTCCCGACCGTAGGGGGTTATAAGGACACTGAAGCTTTCTTT. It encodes CASSVPTVGGYKDTEAFF.